The rows below give T cell receptor beta chains drawn from one sample of a study of cytomegalovirus exposure and HLA in healthy donors. The table came from immunoSEQ multiplex PCR; TCRdb's copy has only in-frame clones and leaves some out. The sample comprises some 130,000 clones, around 77% of which are singletons, and approximately 2% rests with the top ten. The material sequenced was PBMCs. The receptors were gathered from a man younger than 45 in good health and CMV-seronegative. Each CDR3 is given with its conserved first and last residue. Each record gives: clone size, V gene, J gene, D gene, CDR3 length, CDR3 DNA, CDR3 protein. The D gene is left open where the match is weak. Size is stated for part of the rows, as once, few or many counts, or as a class when the clone is expanded.

clone size: NA; V gene: TRBV29-1; J gene: TRBJ2-2; D gene: TRBD2; CDR3 length: 15; CDR3 DNA: TGCAGCGTTGGACCTAGCGGGAGTGGAACCGGGGAGCTGTTTTTT; CDR3 protein: CSVGPSGSGTGELFF
clone size: NA; V gene: TRBV6-6; J gene: TRBJ2-1; D gene: NA; CDR3 length: 13; CDR3 DNA: TGTGCCGTAGGGGGCAGGGGGAGGAATGAGCAGTTCTTC; CDR3 protein: CAVGGRGRNEQFF
clone size: NA; V gene: TRBV7-2; J gene: TRBJ2-3; D gene: TRBD1; CDR3 length: 16; CDR3 DNA: TGTGCCAGCAGCTTAATGGGGACAGGGTTTGCAGATACGCAGTATTTT; CDR3 protein: CASSLMGTGFADTQYF
clone size: NA; V gene: TRBV5-4; J gene: TRBJ2-6; D gene: NA; CDR3 length: 15; CDR3 DNA: TGTGCCAGCAGCTCCATGAGCTCTGGGGCCAACGTCCTGACTTTC; CDR3 protein: CASSSMSSGANVLTF
clone size: NA; V gene: TRBV5-4; J gene: TRBJ2-5; D gene: NA; CDR3 length: 13; CDR3 DNA: TGTGCCAGCAGCTTCACGGGAGAAGAGACCCAGTACTTC; CDR3 protein: CASSFTGEETQYF
clone size: few; V gene: TRBV29-1; J gene: TRBJ1-1; D gene: TRBD1; CDR3 length: 15; CDR3 DNA: TGCAGCTCCCCGGGACAGGGGGCGGAGAACACTGAAGCTTTCTTT; CDR3 protein: CSSPGQGAENTEAFF
clone size: once; V gene: TRBV5-6; J gene: TRBJ2-6; D gene: NA; CDR3 length: 17; CDR3 DNA: TGTGCCAGCAGCGTGCAGACTAGGCTCTCTGGGGCCAACGTCCTGACTTTC; CDR3 protein: CASSVQTRLSGANVLTF
clone size: NA; V gene: TRBV18; J gene: TRBJ2-7; D gene: NA; CDR3 length: 15; CDR3 DNA: TGTGCCAGCTCACCAGCGGGCGCAGGGAGGTACGAGCAGTACTTC; CDR3 protein: CASSPAGAGRYEQYF
clone size: few; V gene: TRBV2; J gene: TRBJ2-7; D gene: NA; CDR3 length: 12; CDR3 DNA: TGTGCCACCACGGGGAACACCTACGAGCAGTACTTC; CDR3 protein: CATTGNTYEQYF
clone size: NA; V gene: TRBV7-2; J gene: TRBJ2-4; D gene: TRBD1; CDR3 length: 15; CDR3 DNA: TGTGCCAGCACCCCGGACAGGGGGGTAGGAAACATTCAGTACTTC; CDR3 protein: CASTPDRGVGNIQYF